Presented here are 10 T cell receptor beta chains from one specimen sequenced in a study of T-cell reconstitution after alpha-beta-depleted transplantation in children. Unique molecular identifiers were incorporated during preparation of the TCRbeta library. TCRdb independently ran MiXCR on the PCR reads; one entry per CDR3 protein. Counted here are 120,000 to 150,000 distinct CDR3 sequences, 8.8% occurring once; the ten biggest clones make up 15% to 20%. The starting material was PBMCs, mostly from graft donor cells, obtained 180 days after TCRalphabeta/CD19-depleted stem cell transplant. These receptors all come from a female patient aged 2-9 years who had a stem cell transplant for congenital amegakaryocytic thrombocytopenia, so the T cells may come from the graft donor.

There are a few counts of this clonotype. J is TRBJ2-7 and V is TRBV20-1; D might be TRBD2 (6 bases). The V end lost 3 bases, the J end lost 0 bases, and 12 bases lay between the germline ends. The CDR3 length is 14 residues. Germline lookup yields CDR1 DFQATT and CDR2 SNEGSKA (reference sequence). CDR3 sequence: CSASLSGNSYEQYF. Written as DNA, the CDR3 is TGCAGTGCTAGTCTTAGCGGCAACTCCTACGAGCAGTACTTC.

At least ten counts were recorded for this clonotype. The rearrangement uses TRBV5-1 and TRBJ2-3; D call uncertain. The germline CDR1 and CDR2 sequences are SGHRS and YFSETQ. The CDR3 loop spans 14 amino acids. V shed 0 bases and J shed 3 bases, with 8 bases lying between them. The CDR3 DNA follows: TGCGCCAGCAGCTTGGAGGTCACAACAGATACGCAGTATTTT. This codes for CASSLEVTTDTQYF.

In its sample, this clonotype is medium-sized. The V call is TRBV5-6, the J call TRBJ1-2; D is uncertain. Germline values: CDR1 SGHDT, CDR2 YYEEEE. V lost 4 bases and J lost 3, with 13 bases in between. The CDR3 has 14 amino acids. This CDR3 is CASSPWPGDYGYTF. CDR3 nucleotide sequence: TGTGCCAGCAGCCCTTGGCCGGGTGACTATGGCTACACCTTC.

This chain uses TRBV7-2 with TRBJ2-1; 10 nucleotides agree with TRBD1. Germline CDR1 and CDR2: SGHTA and FQGNSA. This CDR3 has 14 residues. Trimming at V came to 6 bases and at J to 10 bases, leaving 9 bases not matched to a gene. The CDR3 DNA sequence: TGTGCCAGCAGTTTCGACAGGGGGCCTGGAGAGCAGTTCTTC. It yields the protein CASSFDRGPGEQFF.

This clonotype was found many times. The chain recombines TRBV12-3 or TRBV12-4 with TRBJ1-1; 7 bases align to TRBD1. The CDR3 runs to 15 residues. Trimming removed 6 bases from V and 4 bases from J; junction bases left unmatched: 11. The CDR3 coding sequence is TGTGCCAGCAGCCCCCCGACAGGGCTAAGCACTGAAGCTTTCTTT. The encoded protein is CASSPPTGLSTEAFF.

This clonotype has more than one count but fewer than ten. This chain connects TRBV5-1 to TRBJ2-2, with D unresolved. V lost 2 bases, J lost 5 bases, and 4 bases lay in between. Germline assignment: CDR1 SGHRS and CDR2 YFSETQ. The CDR3 has 12 residues. DNA of the CDR3: TGCGCCAGCAGCTTTATAACCGGGGAGCTGTTTTTT. Protein product: CASSFITGELFF.

This clonotype showed up many times. This chain connects TRBV15 to TRBJ2-3; D is ambiguous. V lost 3 bases, J lost 3 bases, and 22 bases lay in between. This CDR3 has 18 residues. Germline CDR1 LNHNV, CDR2 YYDKDF (reference sequence). This CDR3 is CATSSLGVRSMGTDTQYF. Here the CDR3 DNA reads TGTGCCACCAGCAGTCTTGGAGTGAGGTCTATGGGTACAGATACGCAGTATTTT.

The table lists this clonotype with many counts. The J gene is TRBJ2-7, the V gene TRBV7-9; D is uncertain. V lost 6 bases and J lost 2, with 17 bases in between. Germline-derived CDR1 and CDR2 are SEHNR and FQNEAQ (reference sequence). The CDR3 runs to 15 residues. The CDR3: CASSPRLGHTYEQYF. The CDR3 region has the DNA TGTGCCAGCAGTCCCCGGTTGGGTCACACCTACGAGCAGTACTTC.

This clonotype was seen at least ten times. The chain recombines TRBV3-1 with TRBJ2-5; D is unresolved. Germline loops: CDR1 LGHDT, CDR2 YNNKEL (reference sequence). The CDR3 sequence is 14 residues long. V lost 2 bases and J 5 bases, leaving 12 bases between the germline ends. This CDR3 reads CASSQHDLFETQYF. The CDR3 DNA reads TGTGCCAGCAGCCAACACGACCTCTTCGAGACCCAGTACTTC.

In its sample, this clonotype was seen many times. V and J are TRBV27 and TRBJ2-7; 7 positions match TRBD2. After removal of 2 bases from V and 6 bases from J, the junction contained 7 bases not matched to a gene. The germline V gene has CDR1 MNHEY and CDR2 SMNVEV (reference sequence). The CDR3 is made up of 14 amino acids. The CDR3 here is CASSLRGRASEQYF. For the CDR3, the DNA is TGTGCCAGCAGTTTACGAGGGAGGGCCAGCGAGCAGTACTTC.